Listed here are 4 T cell receptor beta chains from one sample, sequenced in a study of graft-versus-host responses after intestinal transplantation. No antigen is known for these receptors. Some clones are missing from TCRdb's copy, which holds only in-frame ones; the method was immunoSEQ multiplex PCR. The data contain about 86,000 clones, approximately 90% of them singletons. The specimen comprised unstimulated CD4+ T cells sorted from spleen or lymph node cells, sampled before transplant. The receptors stem from a human donor who was the organ donor for an intestinal transplant.

This clone was counted a few times. J is TRBJ1-2 and V is TRBV29-1; TRBD1 agrees at 7 bases. Germline assignment: CDR1 SQVTM and CDR2 ANQGSEA. The CDR3 is made up of 18 amino acids. J lost 5 bases, V lost 0 bases, and 18 bases had no gene match. The chain's CDR3 is CSVEERREMGQTMYGYTF. The CDR3 DNA sequence: TGCAGCGTTGAAGAGAGGAGGGAAATGGGACAGACCATGTATGGCTACACCTTC.

The V call is TRBV7-3, the J call TRBJ2-3; 7 bases agree with TRBD2. The CDR3 has 16 residues. Germline CDR1 and CDR2: SGHTA and FQGTGA. Trimming took 5 bases from V and 4 from J; bases not matched to a gene: 12. This CDR3 is CASSPRTRGLADTQYF. In DNA form, the CDR3 reads TGTGCCAGCAGCCCACGGACTAGGGGTTTGGCAGATACGCAGTATTTT.

The chain is built from TRBV20-1 and TRBJ2-7, with a possible D match to TRBD2 (6 bases). This CDR3 is 11 amino acids long. Looked up from germline, CDR1 is DFQATT and CDR2 is SNEGSKA (reference sequence). V was clipped by 3 bases and J by 3 bases, with 6 bases between them. The CDR3 spells CSASGSYEQYF. In DNA form, the CDR3 reads TGCAGTGCTAGCGGGAGCTACGAGCAGTACTTC.

This chain connects TRBV2 to TRBJ2-1; D gene uncertain. Germline CDR1 reads SNHLY; CDR2 reads FYNNEI. V gave up 4 bases and J gave up 15 bases, with 13 bases separating them. This CDR3 region has 11 residues. The CDR3, as DNA: TGTGCCAGCAGTGCCGCGGAGAGCCCGTTCTTC. This codes for CASSAAESPFF.